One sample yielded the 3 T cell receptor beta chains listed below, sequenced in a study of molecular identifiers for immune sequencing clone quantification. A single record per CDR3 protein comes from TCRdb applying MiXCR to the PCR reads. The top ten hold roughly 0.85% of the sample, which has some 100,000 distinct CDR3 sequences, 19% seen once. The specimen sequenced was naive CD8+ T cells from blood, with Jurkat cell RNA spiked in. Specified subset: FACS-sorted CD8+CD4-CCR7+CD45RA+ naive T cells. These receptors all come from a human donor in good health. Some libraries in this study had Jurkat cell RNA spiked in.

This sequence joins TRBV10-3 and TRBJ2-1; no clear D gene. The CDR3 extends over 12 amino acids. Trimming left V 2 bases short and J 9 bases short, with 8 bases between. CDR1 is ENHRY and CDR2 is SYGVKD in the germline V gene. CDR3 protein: CAISEMESEQFF. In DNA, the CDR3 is TGTGCCATCAGTGAGATGGAGAGTGAGCAGTTCTTC.

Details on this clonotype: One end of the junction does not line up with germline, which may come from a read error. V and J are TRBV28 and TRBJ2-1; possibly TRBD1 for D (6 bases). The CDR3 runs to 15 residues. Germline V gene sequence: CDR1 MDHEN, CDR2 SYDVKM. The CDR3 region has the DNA TGTGCCAGCGGTTTATCAGGGGTTTCCTACAATGAGCAGTTCTTC. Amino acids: CASGLSGVSYNEQFF.

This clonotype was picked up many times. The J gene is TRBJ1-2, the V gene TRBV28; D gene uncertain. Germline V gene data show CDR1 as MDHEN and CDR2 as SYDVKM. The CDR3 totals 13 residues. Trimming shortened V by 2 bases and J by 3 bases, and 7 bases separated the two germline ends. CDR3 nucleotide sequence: TGTGCCAGCAGTTTAATGCGGGACTATGGCTACACCTTC. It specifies CASSLMRDYGYTF.